These 6 T cell receptor beta chains originate from one sample sequenced in a study of blood T cell repertoires in COVID-19. TCRdb keeps only in-frame clones here, not all; method: immunoSEQ multiplex PCR. The sample records 300,000 to 450,000 clones, 70% to 90% being singletons. Sequenced input: peripheral blood. The receptors were sampled from a woman aged 25 to 39 with COVID-19, enrolled during active disease.

In this sample, this clone turned up a few times. The chain couples TRBV10-3 to TRBJ1-1; perhaps TRBD1 as D (5 bases). Germline V CDR1 and CDR2: ENHRY, SYGVKD. The CDR3 covers 15 residues. The V and J ends lost 5 bases and 5 bases respectively, with 18 bases between them. CDR3: CAISRERGAGTEAFF. The DNA for the CDR3 is TGTGCCATCAGTCGAGAGCGAGGGGCGGGGACTGAAGCTTTCTTT.

V usage is TRBV7-2 and J usage is TRBJ2-5, with 9 bases fitting TRBD1. After removal of 3 bases from V and 5 bases from J, the junction contained 7 bases not matched to a gene. The CDR3 length is 15 residues. Germline V gene data show CDR1 as SGHTA and CDR2 as FQGNSA. DNA of the CDR3: TGTGCCAGCAGCTTTACAGGGGGCCTTAGGGAGACCCAGTACTTC. Residues: CASSFTGGLRETQYF.

This chain links TRBV7-9 with TRBJ2-7; 7 bases fit TRBD1. The CDR3 has 14 amino acids. Trimming took 5 bases from V and 3 from J; bases not matched to a gene: 7. Per germline, CDR1 SEHNR and CDR2 FQNEAQ (reference sequence). The CDR3 spells CASSKDRVVYEQYV. The DNA of the CDR3 is TGTGCCAGCAGCAAAGACAGGGTTGTCTACGAGCAGTACGTC.

This chain connects TRBV29-1 to TRBJ2-3, with D tentatively TRBD2 (6 bases). Germline values: CDR1 SQVTM, CDR2 ANQGSEA. CDR3 length equals 15 residues. Trimming removed 3 bases from V and 2 bases from J, with 15 bases in between. In DNA, the CDR3 is TGCAGCGTTGACCGTTCCCGGGGGAACACAGATACGCAGTATTTT. Encoded protein: CSVDRSRGNTDTQYF.

The chain carries TRBV7-8 and TRBJ1-3; 8 bases match TRBD1. The CDR3 totals 17 residues. The germline CDR1 and CDR2 sequences are SGHVS and FQNEAQ. Unmatched junction bases numbered 9, after V lost 2 bases and J lost 3 bases. CDR3 sequence (DNA): TGTGCCAGCAGCTTATTCTTAGGACAGGGAGGTGGAAACACCATATATTTT. Translating it yields CASSLFLGQGGGNTIYF.

With regard to this clone: Other DNA sequences within the sample encode an identical CDR3. The CDR3 here is CASSLAVRDTQYF. The CDR3 DNA reads TGCGCCAGCAGCTTGGCTGTTCGTGATACGCAGTATTTT. The V and J genes are TRBV5-1 and TRBJ2-3, with D unresolved. Trimming pared 0 bases from V and 6 bases from J, leaving 8 bases between. CDR3 size: 13 residues. Germline CDR1 reads SGHRS; CDR2 reads YFSETQ.